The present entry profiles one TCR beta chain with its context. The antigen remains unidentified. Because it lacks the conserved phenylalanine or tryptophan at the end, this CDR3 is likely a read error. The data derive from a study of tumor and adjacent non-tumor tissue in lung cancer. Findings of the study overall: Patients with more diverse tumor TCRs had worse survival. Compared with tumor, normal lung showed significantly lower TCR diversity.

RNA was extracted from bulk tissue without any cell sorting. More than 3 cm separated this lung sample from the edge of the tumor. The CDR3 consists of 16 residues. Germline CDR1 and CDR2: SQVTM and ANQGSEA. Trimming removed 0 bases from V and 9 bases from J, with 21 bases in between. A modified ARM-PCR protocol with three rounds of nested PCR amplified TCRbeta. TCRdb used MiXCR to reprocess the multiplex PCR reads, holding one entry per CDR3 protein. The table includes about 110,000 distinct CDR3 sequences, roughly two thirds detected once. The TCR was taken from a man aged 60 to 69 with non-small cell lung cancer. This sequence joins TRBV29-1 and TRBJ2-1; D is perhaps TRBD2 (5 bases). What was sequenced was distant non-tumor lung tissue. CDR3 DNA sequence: TGCAGCGTTGAAGAAATGGCTAGCTGGAGAGGAGGTGAGCAGTTCATC. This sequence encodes CSVEEMASWRGGEQFI.